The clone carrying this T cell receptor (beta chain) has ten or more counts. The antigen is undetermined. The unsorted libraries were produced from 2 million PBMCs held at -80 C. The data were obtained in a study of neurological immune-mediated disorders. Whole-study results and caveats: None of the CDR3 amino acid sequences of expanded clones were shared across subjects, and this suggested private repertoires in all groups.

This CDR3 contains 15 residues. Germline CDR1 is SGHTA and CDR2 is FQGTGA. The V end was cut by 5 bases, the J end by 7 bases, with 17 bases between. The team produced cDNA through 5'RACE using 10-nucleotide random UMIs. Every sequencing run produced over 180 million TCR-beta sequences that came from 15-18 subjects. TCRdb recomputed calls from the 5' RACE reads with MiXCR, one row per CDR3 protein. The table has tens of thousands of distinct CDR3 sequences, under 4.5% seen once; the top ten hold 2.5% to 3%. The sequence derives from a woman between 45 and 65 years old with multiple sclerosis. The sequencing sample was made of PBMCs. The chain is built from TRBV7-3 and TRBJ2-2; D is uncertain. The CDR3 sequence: CASSLERVRVGELFF. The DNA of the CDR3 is TGTGCCAGCAGCCTCGAAAGGGTTAGGGTCGGGGAGCTGTTTTTT.